Listed below are T cell receptor beta chains from one sample, sequenced in a study of identical twins. In TCRdb, the 5' RACE reads were re-called with MiXCR into one record per CDR3 protein. The sample consists of around 1.7 million distinct CDR3 sequences, around a third of them appearing once. Sequences were obtained from cord blood. The receptors stem from a newborn girl in good health. CDR3s include the opening cysteine and the closing phenylalanine or tryptophan. D genes are given only for firm matches. A clone size is listed for some rows: how often the clone was seen (once, few, many), or a class if it is expanded.

abundance,v_gene,j_gene,d_gene,CDR3aa,CDR3nt
-,TRBV5-6,TRBJ2-1,TRBD2,CASSLGRASGDDEQFF,TGTGCCAGCAGCTTGGGTCGGGCTAGCGGGGATGATGAGCAGTTCTTC
few,TRBV7-6,TRBJ2-5,TRBD2,CASSLPPSGGRLNEQYF,TGTGCCAGCAGCTTACCGCCATCGGGGGGGCGGCTCAATGAGCAGTACTTC
many,TRBV29-1,TRBJ2-7,-,CSVEERYEQYF,TGCAGCGTTGAAGAACGGTACGAGCAGTACTTC
many,TRBV29-1,TRBJ1-5,TRBD1,CSVDTGGNQPQHF,TGCAGCGTTGATACAGGGGGCAATCAGCCCCAGCATTTT
-,TRBV5-1,TRBJ2-6,TRBD1,CASSCPGQDGANVLTF,TGCGCCAGCAGTTGTCCGGGACAGGATGGGGCCAACGTCCTGACTTTC
-,TRBV24-1,TRBJ2-7,TRBD2,CADRLDSGRVLYNEQYF,TGTGCCGACCGGTTAGATAGCGGGAGGGTCCTCTACAATGAGCAGTACTTC
-,TRBV21-1,TRBJ2-2,-,CASSWTSRSTGELFF,TGTGCCAGCTCTTGGACTAGCCGGAGCACCGGGGAGCTGTTTTTT
few,TRBV21-1,TRBJ2-2,-,CASNWLGQGANTGELFF,TGTGCCAGCAACTGGTTGGGGCAGGGGGCGAACACCGGGGAGCTGTTTTTT
-,TRBV7-9,TRBJ2-5,TRBD1,CASSRTGQLQETQYF,TGTGCCAGCAGCCGGACAGGACAGTTACAAGAGACCCAGTACTTC
-,TRBV25-1,TRBJ1-1,-,CASSVTARGPTEAFF,TGTGCCAGCAGTGTGACAGCTCGGGGACCCACTGAAGCTTTCTTT
many,TRBV29-1,TRBJ2-4,-,CSVEQGWENIQYF,TGCAGCGTTGAACAGGGGTGGGAAAACATTCAGTACTTC